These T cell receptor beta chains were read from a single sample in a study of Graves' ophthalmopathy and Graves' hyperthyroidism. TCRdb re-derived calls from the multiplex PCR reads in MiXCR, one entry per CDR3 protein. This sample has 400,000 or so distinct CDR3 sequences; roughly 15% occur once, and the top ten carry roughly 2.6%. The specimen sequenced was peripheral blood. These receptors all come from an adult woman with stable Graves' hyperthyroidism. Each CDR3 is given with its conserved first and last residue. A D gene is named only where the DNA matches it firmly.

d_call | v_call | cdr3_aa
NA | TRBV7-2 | CASSLAAPAGTEQYF
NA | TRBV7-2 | CASSLLQGNTEAFF
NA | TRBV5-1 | CASAGETQYF
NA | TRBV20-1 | CSASGESGNTIYF
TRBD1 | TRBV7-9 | CASSYDRVGTGELFF
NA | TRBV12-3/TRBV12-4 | CASAETREGEQYF
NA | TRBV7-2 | CASSATYQETQYF
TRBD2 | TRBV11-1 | CASSLAGTSGGQETQYF
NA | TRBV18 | CASSGVSSYEQYF
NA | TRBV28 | CASSHARDLGQPQHF
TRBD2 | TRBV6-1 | CASSMTGLAGAEQYF
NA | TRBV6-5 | CASSYTAVGPYEQYF
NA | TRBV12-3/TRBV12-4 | CASSLMQGGETQYF
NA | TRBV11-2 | CASSTPRVSYEQYF
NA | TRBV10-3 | CAISDTYEQYF
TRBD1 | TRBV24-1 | CATSGTGVNEQYF
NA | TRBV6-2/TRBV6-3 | CASSPRDPRGYTF
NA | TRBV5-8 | CASSLVLAGNTEAFF